Sequencing of this T cell receptor (beta chain) was carried out in a study of blood T cell repertoires in COVID-19. The overall study: Specimens from acute and convalescent COVID-19 originated in the United States, Italy and Spain. Sample material is recorded as cDNA or gDNA derived from T cells, B-cell-depleted T cells, or PBMCs.

Germline CDR1 and CDR2: LGHNA and YSLEER. The CDR3 has 17 amino acids. The V and J ends lost 3 bases and 4 bases, in that order; junction bases with no gene match: 6. Source study methods: Amplification with reference gene primers provided the estimates of nucleated cell counts. The data were produced by immunoSEQ multiplex PCR, yet TCRdb's version contains in-frame clones alone and is incomplete. That table furnishes V, J and clone size, whereas the DNA furnished D and trimming. The sample lists around 70,000 clones; around nine tenths were seen once. The TCR sequence derives from a woman aged 18-30 years with acute or convalescent COVID-19. The sequencing sample was made of peripheral blood. V gene TRBV4-3 combines with J gene TRBJ2-1; 13 bases match TRBD2. The CDR3 reads CASSQLPGLAGYNEQFF. The CDR3 DNA sequence: TGCGCCAGCAGCCAGCTCCCGGGACTAGCGGGATACAATGAGCAGTTCTTC.